The rows below give T cell receptor beta chains drawn from one sample of a study of immune evolution from preneoplasia to lung adenocarcinoma. Here immunoSEQ multiplex PCR was the method, and the copy in TCRdb shows in-frame clones only, minus some. This sample has 39,000 or so clones, with around 79% found just once. The sample comprised FFPE invasive lung adenocarcinoma tissue. The receptors shown here come from a person aged 60 to 70 with lung adenocarcinoma. Both conserved end residues are part of each CDR3. Fields, in order: V gene, J gene, D gene, clone size, CDR3 protein, CDR3 DNA. The D gene is left open where the match is weak. Some rows have no size entry. The others give once, few or many, or a class for an expanded clone.

TRBV21-1,TRBJ1-1,NA,NA,CASSTTKGDEENTEAFF,TGTGCCAGCAGCACCACGAAGGGGGACGAAGAGAACACTGAAGCTTTCTTT
TRBV18,TRBJ1-1,TRBD1,once,CASSPDRGKTEAFF,TGTGCCAGCTCACCGGACAGGGGGAAAACTGAAGCTTTCTTT
TRBV6-5,TRBJ2-5,NA,NA,CASRSGQQETQYF,TGTGCCAGCAGATCCGGACAGCAAGAGACCCAGTACTTC
TRBV7-9,TRBJ2-2,TRBD2,NA,CASSRLAGEVGELFF,TGTGCCAGCAGTCGACTAGCGGGAGAGGTCGGGGAGCTGTTTTTT
TRBV7-9,TRBJ2-1,NA,few,CASSLNLNMFF,TGTGCCAGCAGCCTCAACTTGAACATGTTCTTC
TRBV9,TRBJ2-2,NA,NA,CASSVVGQNTGELFF,TGTGCCAGCAGCGTAGTCGGGCAGAACACCGGGGAGCTGTTTTTT
TRBV7-6,TRBJ2-3,NA,NA,CASSSRTTSFGTDTQYF,TGTGCCAGCAGCTCACGGACAACCTCATTTGGCACAGATACGCAGTATTTT
TRBV4-2,TRBJ2-7,NA,NA,CASSQEKTGTYEQYF,TGTGCCAGCAGCCAAGAAAAAACGGGAACCTACGAGCAGTACTTC
TRBV7-2,TRBJ1-3,NA,NA,CASSLDPAGTGNTIYF,TGTGCCAGCAGCTTGGACCCCGCGGGGACAGGAAACACCATATATTTT
TRBV5-1,TRBJ2-3,TRBD2,NA,CASSLGEGGGADTQYF,TGCGCCAGCAGCTTAGGGGAGGGAGGAGGCGCAGATACGCAGTATTTT
TRBV4-1,TRBJ2-1,TRBD2,NA,CASSRLAGEAYNEQFF,TGCGCCAGCAGCCGGCTAGCGGGAGAGGCCTACAATGAGCAGTTCTTC
TRBV10-3,TRBJ2-5,TRBD2,NA,CAIRTSGQETQYF,TGTGCCATACGGACTAGCGGACAAGAGACCCAGTACTTC
TRBV6-5,TRBJ1-2,NA,few,CASRDAAGVVYGYTF,TGTGCCAGCAGGGACGCCGCGGGGGTGGTATATGGCTACACCTTC
TRBV4-1,TRBJ2-7,NA,NA,CASSHPDRSSYEQYF,TGCGCCAGCAGCCACCCAGACAGGAGCTCCTACGAGCAGTACTTC
TRBV19,TRBJ1-5,TRBD1,NA,CASRRDRVQPQHF,TGTGCCAGTAGACGGGACAGGGTTCAGCCCCAGCATTTT
TRBV18,TRBJ1-3,NA,once,CASSPFRDGNTIYF,TGTGCCAGCTCACCGTTCAGAGACGGAAACACCATATATTTT
TRBV7-9,TRBJ1-5,NA,NA,CASSPDTNQPQHF,TGTGCCAGCAGCCCCGACACTAATCAGCCCCAGCATTTT
TRBV30,TRBJ2-1,TRBD2,once,CAWRGGRAEVGNEQFF,TGTGCCTGGAGGGGCGGGAGGGCCGAGGTAGGCAATGAGCAGTTCTTC
TRBV27,TRBJ1-1,NA,NA,CASSPQKGRTTEAFF,TGTGCCAGCAGTCCCCAGAAGGGACGGACCACTGAAGCTTTCTTT
TRBV7-9,TRBJ2-1,NA,NA,CASSPRRSGVYNEQFF,TGTGCCAGCAGCCCCCGCCGCAGCGGAGTGTACAATGAGCAGTTCTTC
TRBV28,TRBJ2-7,NA,NA,CASSQGGWNYEQYF,TGTGCCAGCAGTCAGGGGGGATGGAATTACGAGCAGTACTTC
TRBV27,TRBJ2-1,NA,NA,CASREGGHEQFF,TGTGCCAGCAGAGAAGGGGGTCATGAGCAGTTCTTC
TRBV7-3,TRBJ2-1,NA,NA,CASSLTSSYNEQFF,TGTGCCAGCAGCCTTACCTCCTCCTACAATGAGCAGTTCTTC
TRBV9,TRBJ2-1,NA,NA,CASSVHWTGSLWFF,TGTGCCAGCAGCGTCCACTGGACGGGGAGCTTATGGTTCTTC
TRBV14,TRBJ1-3,NA,NA,CASSWGHLGSGNTIYF,TGTGCCAGCAGCTGGGGACACCTCGGCTCTGGAAACACCATATATTTT
TRBV6-5,TRBJ2-7,NA,NA,CASRPEGGTREQYF,TGTGCCAGCAGGCCCGAGGGGGGGACGCGCGAGCAGTACTTC
TRBV19,TRBJ2-1,TRBD2,NA,CASRTSGRINEQFF,TGTGCCAGTAGAACTAGCGGGAGGATTAATGAGCAGTTCTTC
TRBV30,TRBJ1-2,NA,NA,CAWRVQGAHYGYTF,TGTGCCTGGAGAGTACAGGGAGCTCACTATGGCTACACCTTC